This TCR beta chain appears in the sequencing data of a study of blood T cell repertoires in COVID-19. There are 17 residues in the CDR3. Germline CDR1 LNHDA, CDR2 SQIVND (reference sequence). V was pared by 6 bases and J by 0 bases, with 10 bases of the junction left unmatched. Some clones are missing from TCRdb's copy, which holds only in-frame ones; the method was immunoSEQ multiplex PCR. The top ten hold under 1.5% of the sample, which has roughly 73,000 clones, 88% seen once. The receptor comes from a human donor in a cohort sampled during active COVID-19. The sample taken for sequencing was peripheral blood. The rearrangement links TRBV19 to TRBJ2-1; 8 bases align to TRBD2. The CDR3 DNA is TGTGCCAGTAGGGACAGACTAGCGCCTTCCTCCTACAATGAGCAGTTCTTC. Translated, it gives CASRDRLAPSSYNEQFF.